This section outlines one TCR beta chain sequence together with its context. This entry is derived from a study of technical replicates of blood from a few donors. CDR1 and CDR2 (germline): SEHNR, FQNEAQ (reference sequence). The CDR3 runs 14 residues. Trimming at V came to 4 bases and at J to 3 bases, leaving 5 bases not matched to a gene. The data were produced by immunoSEQ multiplex PCR, yet TCRdb's version contains in-frame clones alone and is incomplete. Here the sample spans some 56,000 clones, just over 90% being singletons. The rearrangement uses TRBV7-9 and TRBJ2-7; 8 positions agree with TRBD1. Sequencing was carried out using PBMCs. This clonotype was sampled from a human donor in good health. Some clones in this sample may be carry-over from other donors' samples. In nucleotides, the CDR3 is TGTGCCAGCAGCTCGGACAGGGCTCACTACGAGCAGTACTTC. It is translated as CASSSDRAHYEQYF.